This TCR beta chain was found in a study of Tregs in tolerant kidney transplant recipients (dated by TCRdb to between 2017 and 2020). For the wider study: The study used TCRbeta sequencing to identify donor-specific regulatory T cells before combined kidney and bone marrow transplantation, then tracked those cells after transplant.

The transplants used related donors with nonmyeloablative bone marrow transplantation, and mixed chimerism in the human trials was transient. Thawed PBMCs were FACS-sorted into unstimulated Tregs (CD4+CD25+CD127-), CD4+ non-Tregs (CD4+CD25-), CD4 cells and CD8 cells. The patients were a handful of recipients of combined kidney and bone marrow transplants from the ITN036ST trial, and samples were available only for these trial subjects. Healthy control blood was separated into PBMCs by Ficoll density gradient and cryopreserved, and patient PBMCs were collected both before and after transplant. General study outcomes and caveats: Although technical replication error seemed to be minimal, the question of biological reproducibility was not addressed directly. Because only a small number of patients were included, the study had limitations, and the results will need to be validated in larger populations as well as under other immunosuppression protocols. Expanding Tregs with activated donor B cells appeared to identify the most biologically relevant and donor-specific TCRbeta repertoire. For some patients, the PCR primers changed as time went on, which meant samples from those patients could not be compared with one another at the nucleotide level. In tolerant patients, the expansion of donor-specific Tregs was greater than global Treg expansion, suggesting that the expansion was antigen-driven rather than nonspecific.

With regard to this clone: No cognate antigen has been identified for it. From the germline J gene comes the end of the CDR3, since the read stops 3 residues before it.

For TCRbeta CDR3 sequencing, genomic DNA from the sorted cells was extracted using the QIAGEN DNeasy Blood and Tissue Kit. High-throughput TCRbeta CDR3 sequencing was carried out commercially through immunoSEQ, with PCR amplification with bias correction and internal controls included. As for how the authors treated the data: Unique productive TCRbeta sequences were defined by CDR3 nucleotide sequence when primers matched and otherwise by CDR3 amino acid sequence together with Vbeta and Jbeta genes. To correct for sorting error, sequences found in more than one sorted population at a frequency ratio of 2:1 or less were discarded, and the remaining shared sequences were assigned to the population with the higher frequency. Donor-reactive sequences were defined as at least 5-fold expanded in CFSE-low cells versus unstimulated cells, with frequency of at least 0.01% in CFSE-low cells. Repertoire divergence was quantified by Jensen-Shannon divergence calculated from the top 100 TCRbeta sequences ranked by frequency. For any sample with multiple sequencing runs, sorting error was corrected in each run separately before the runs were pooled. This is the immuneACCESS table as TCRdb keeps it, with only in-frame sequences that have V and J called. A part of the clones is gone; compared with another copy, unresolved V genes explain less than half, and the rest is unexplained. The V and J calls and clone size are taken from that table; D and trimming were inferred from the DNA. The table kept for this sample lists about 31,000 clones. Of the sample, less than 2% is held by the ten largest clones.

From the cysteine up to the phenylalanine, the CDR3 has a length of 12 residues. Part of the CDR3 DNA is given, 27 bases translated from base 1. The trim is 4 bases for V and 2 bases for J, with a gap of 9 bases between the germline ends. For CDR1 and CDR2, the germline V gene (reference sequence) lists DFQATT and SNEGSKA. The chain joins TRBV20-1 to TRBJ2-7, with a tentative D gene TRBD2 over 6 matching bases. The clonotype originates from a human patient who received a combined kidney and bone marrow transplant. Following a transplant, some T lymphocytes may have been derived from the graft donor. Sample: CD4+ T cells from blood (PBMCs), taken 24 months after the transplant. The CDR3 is CSATGGPYEQYF. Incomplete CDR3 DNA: TGCAGTGCTACCGGGGGACCCTACGAG.